This TCR beta chain was recovered during a study of blood T cell repertoires in COVID-19. Individuals drawn from around 24 US areas were roughly 18 to 89 years old. Participants were placed into cohorts based on the clinical history they reported. Within 2 weeks of study entry, exposed participants had contacted a PCR-confirmed or clinician-diagnosed COVID-19 case. Per the original data handling: Reference gene primer amplification yielded estimated nucleated cell counts. The assay was immunoSEQ multiplex PCR, and TCRdb's table has in-frame clones only and misses some. The DNA gave D and trimming, while V, J and clone size come from that table. The sample has around 250,000 clones, 91% seen once. This CDR3 is 14 amino acids long. With 5 bases clipped from V and 4 bases from J, the junction kept 7 bases outside the gene matches. CDR1 and CDR2 from the germline V gene are LNHDA and SQIVND (reference sequence).

This TCR derives from a man in his forties or fifties who had been exposed to COVID-19. Material for sequencing was PBMCs or T cells enriched from blood (not recorded which). The chain has TRBV19 and TRBJ1-1; 7 bases line up with TRBD1. CDR3: CASSPSGGVTEAFF. The CDR3 DNA is TGTGCCAGTAGTCCCTCAGGGGGTGTCACTGAAGCTTTCTTT.